The following is a TCR beta chain sequence with its context. There is no known antigen for this receptor. It has no much larger one-base neighbor in the sample; base qualities were not kept. The same CDR3 arises from other DNA sequences in this sample as well. The sample comes from a study of shared clonotypes between healthy human individuals (dated by TCRdb to about 2020). With regard to the full study: The cohort comprised a couple of women and a few men aged 18 to 49 years. To increase sequencing depth and limit assay-specific biases, TCR repertoire library preparation and sequencing were carried out by different laboratories using diverse techniques. Each donor's leukapheresis produced roughly between about 0.9 and 9.5 billion PBMCs. Per donor, three plates each were used for CD4 naive and CD4 memory, two for CD8 naive, and one for CD8 memory. To estimate repertoire size and how much clonotype sharing occurs between individuals, the study deeply sequenced the blood TCR repertoires of 5 or 6 healthy adults. The investigation overall reported the following: Compared with non-shared clonotypes, clonotypes shared by all four sorted-subset donors had higher generation probabilities. Pairwise subsampling led to the expectation that sequencing depth would affect the degree of clonotype sharing among donors. Sharing across a few donors was observed for around 5% of naive CD4, 3.5% of naive CD8, 2% to 2.5% of memory CD4, and roughly 0.43% of memory CD8 clonotypes. Even with the large sequencing depth, rarefaction of the sorted-subset datasets indicated that sequencing was incomplete. Estimated clonotype richness was generally larger for naive than for memory subsets. The genetic and exposure-history diversity represented was limited by the small number of donors. Sampling was limited to blood, and TCR repertoires in tissue likely differ from TCR repertoires in blood.

The CDR3 covers 15 residues, taking in both the cysteine and the phenylalanine. Only the CDR3 portion is preserved as DNA: 45 bases, with reading frame beginning at the first base. CDR1 and CDR2 (MNHEY, SVGAGI) derive from the germline V gene. The germline V end is reduced by 2 bases and the J end by 5 bases; junction bases left unmatched: 7. TCR CDR3 regions were amplified from genomic DNA by multiplex PCR using the deep immunoSEQ assay. Extracted genomic DNA from each cell subset was spread evenly across all wells of several immunoSEQ 96-well plates, with each plate serving as a replicate. For sorted subsets, approximately 200 ng of genomic DNA, equivalent to some 33,000 T cell genomes, went into each replicate PCR. The purified libraries were quantified using a Qubit 3.0 fluorometer, sized with a Bioanalyzer 2100, and then quantified again using the KAPA Library Quantification kit. Every immunoSEQ 96-well plate was sequenced on a separate single-read 150-cycle Illumina NextSeq 550 flow cell. The authors' pipeline ran thus. Because the immunoSEQ output included only junctional sequences and no quality scores, the filtering could not be the same as the filtering used for full-length reads. To assign V/J genes and CDR3, sequences were annotated against IMGT germline references using PyIR, a Python wrapper for IgBLAST v1.9. Any read was removed if the V/J assignment was weak (E-value above 1e-6), the CDR3 was missing, or the read contained stop codons, out-of-frame junctions, or ambiguous translated residues. V3J clonotypes were defined as sequences sharing an identical inferred V gene, J gene, and CDR3 amino acid sequence. To compute the percentage overlap between repertoires, the number of shared unique clonotypes was divided by the size of the smaller repertoire. Three approaches were used to assess repertoire richness: RTK rarefaction, the Chao1 estimator, and Recon v2.1 estimates of unobserved clonotypes. Generation probabilities were computed with OLGA for all TCRbeta clonotypes obtained by the gDNA method from four donors. The table comes from immuneACCESS by way of TCRdb, which keeps in-frame sequences with V and J called. Part of the clones is missing from these tables; in studies checked, under half for an unresolved V gene and the rest for unknown reasons. Clone size and the V and J calls come from that table; the DNA yielded D and trimming. Across this sample there are roughly 2.2 million clones, with more than 80% seen only once. 0.3% to 0.4% of the sample is held by the ten biggest clonotypes.

The donors were healthy, HIV-negative adults with no recently reported acute infections or vaccinations. Every donor was a Caucasian adult living in Nashville, Tennessee, USA. CD4+ T cells were enriched by magnetic negative selection, after which naive cells were positively selected on CD45RA and the negative fraction was taken as the memory subset. Blood was collected by leukapheresis, and PBMCs were isolated by Ficoll-Histopaque density gradient centrifugation and then cryopreserved in liquid nitrogen vapor phase. Analytical flow cytometry was used to check the purity and quantity of each magnetically sorted T cell population. Each sorted fraction had its genomic DNA isolated and then quantified by UV absorbance on a Nanodrop 2000c.

The chain links TRBV6-5 with TRBJ2-5, and 8 junctional nucleotides match TRBD1. This TCR was sampled from a man younger than 35 in good health. Some clones in this sample may be carry-over from other donors' samples. Input material: naive CD4+ T cells from PBMCs. What this sample's cell subset or site label stands for: CD45RA+ positively selected. The CDR3 region has the sequence CASSYNQGAGETQYF. The bases are TGTGCCAGCAGTTACAATCAGGGGGCTGGTGAGACCCAGTACTTC.